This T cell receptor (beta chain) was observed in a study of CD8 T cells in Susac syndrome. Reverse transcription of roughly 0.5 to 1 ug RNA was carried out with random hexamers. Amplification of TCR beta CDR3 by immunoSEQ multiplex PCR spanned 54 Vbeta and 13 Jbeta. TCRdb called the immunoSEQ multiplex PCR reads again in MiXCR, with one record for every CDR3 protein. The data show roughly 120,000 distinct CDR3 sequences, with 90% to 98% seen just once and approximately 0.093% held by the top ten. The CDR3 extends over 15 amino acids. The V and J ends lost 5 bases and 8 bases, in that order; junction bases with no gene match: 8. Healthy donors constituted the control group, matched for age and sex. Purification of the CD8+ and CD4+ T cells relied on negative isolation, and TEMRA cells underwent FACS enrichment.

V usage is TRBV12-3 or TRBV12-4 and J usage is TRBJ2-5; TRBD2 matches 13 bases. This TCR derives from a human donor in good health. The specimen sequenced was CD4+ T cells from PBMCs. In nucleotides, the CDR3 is TGTGCCAGCAGTCCCCCGGGACTAGCGGGGCCTACCCAGTACTTC. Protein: CASSPPGLAGPTQYF.